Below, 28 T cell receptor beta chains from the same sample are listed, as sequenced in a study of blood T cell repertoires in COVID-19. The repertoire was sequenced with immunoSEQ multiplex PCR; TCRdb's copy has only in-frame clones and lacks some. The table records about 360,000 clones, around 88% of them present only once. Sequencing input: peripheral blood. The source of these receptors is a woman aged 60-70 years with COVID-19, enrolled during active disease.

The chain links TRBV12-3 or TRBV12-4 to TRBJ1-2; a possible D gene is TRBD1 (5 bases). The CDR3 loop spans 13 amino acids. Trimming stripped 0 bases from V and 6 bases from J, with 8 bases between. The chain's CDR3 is CASSLAQGHGYTF. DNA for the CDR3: TGTGCCAGCAGTTTAGCGCAGGGTCATGGCTACACCTTC.

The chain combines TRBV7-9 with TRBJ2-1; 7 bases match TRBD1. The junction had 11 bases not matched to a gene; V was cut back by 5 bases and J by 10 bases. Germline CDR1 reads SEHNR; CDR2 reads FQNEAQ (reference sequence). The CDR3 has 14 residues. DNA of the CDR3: TGTGCCAGCAGCCTAACAGGGGTGCTAGTCGAGCAGTTCTTC. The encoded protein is CASSLTGVLVEQFF.

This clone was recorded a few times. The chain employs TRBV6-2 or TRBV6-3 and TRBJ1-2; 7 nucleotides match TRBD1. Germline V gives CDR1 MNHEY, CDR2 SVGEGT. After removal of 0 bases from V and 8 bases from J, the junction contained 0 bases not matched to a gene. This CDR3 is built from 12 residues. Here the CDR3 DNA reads TGTGCCAGCAGTTACTCGACAGGGGGCTACACCTTC. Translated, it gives CASSYSTGGYTF.

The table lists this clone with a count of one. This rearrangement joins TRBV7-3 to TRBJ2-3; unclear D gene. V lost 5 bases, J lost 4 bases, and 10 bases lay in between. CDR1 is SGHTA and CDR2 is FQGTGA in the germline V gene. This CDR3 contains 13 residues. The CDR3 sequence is CASSANLADTQYF. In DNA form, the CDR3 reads TGTGCCAGCAGCGCCAACCTAGCAGATACGCAGTATTTT.

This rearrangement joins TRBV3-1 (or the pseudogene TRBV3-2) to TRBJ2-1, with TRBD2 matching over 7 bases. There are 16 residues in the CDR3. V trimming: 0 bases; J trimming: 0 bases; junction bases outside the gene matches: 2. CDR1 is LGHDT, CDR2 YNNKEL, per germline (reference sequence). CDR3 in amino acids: CASSQELAASYNEQFF. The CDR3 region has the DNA TGTGCCAGCAGCCAAGAGCTAGCGGCCTCCTACAATGAGCAGTTCTTC.

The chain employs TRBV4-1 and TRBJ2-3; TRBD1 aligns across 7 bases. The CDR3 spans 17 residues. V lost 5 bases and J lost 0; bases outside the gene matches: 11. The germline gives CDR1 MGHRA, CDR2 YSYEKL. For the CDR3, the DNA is TGCGCCAGCAGCTTTAGGGACAGAAGAATTAGCACAGATACGCAGTATTTT. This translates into CASSFRDRRISTDTQYF.

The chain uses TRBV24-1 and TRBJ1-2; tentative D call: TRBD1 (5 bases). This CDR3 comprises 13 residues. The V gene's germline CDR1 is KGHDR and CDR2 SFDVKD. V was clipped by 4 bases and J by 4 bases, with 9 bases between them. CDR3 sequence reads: CATSDREGYGYTF. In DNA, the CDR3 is TGTGCCACCAGTGACAGGGAAGGCTATGGCTACACCTTC.

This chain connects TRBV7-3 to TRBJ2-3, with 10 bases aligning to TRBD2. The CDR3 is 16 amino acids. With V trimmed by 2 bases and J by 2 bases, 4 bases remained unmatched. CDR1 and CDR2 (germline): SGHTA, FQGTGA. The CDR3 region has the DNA TGTGCCAGCAGCTTAGGAACTAGCGGGGTCACAGATACGCAGTATTTT. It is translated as CASSLGTSGVTDTQYF. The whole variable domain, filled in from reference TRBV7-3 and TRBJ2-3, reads GAGVSQTPSNKVTEKGKYVELRCDPISGHTALYWYRQSLGQGPEFLIYFQGTGAADDSGLPNDRFFAVRPEGSVSTLKIQRTERGDSAVYLCASSLGTSGVTDTQYFGPGTRLTVL.

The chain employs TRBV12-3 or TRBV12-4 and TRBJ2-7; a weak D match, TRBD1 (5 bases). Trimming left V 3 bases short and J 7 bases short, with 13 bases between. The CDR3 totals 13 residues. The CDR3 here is CASSFKGVSEQYF. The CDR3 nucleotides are TGTGCCAGCAGTTTCAAAGGGGTCAGTGAGCAGTACTTC.

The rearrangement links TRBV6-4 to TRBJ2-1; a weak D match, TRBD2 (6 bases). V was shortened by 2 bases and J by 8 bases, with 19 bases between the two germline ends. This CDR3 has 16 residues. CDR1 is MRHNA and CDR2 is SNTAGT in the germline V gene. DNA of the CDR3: TGTGCCAGCAGTGACGACGTGGGACTCCCCGCGGATGAGCAGTTCTTC. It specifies CASSDDVGLPADEQFF.

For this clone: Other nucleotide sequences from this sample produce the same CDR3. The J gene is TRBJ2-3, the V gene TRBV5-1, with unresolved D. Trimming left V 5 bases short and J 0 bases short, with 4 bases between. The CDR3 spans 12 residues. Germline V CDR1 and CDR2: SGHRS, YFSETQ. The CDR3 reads CASRSSTDTQYF. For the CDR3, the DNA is TGCGCCAGCAGATCTAGCACAGATACGCAGTATTTT.

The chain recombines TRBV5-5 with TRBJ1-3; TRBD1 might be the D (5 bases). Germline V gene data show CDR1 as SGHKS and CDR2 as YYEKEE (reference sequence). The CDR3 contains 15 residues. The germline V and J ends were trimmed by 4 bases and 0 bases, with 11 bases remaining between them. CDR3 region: CASSRGFSSGNTIYF. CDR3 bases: TGTGCCAGCAGCCGGGGGTTTAGCTCTGGAAACACCATATATTTT.

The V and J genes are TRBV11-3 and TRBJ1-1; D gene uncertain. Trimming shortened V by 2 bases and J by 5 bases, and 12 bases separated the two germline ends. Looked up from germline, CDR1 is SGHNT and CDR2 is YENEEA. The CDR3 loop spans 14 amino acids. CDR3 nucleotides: TGTGCCAGCAGCTTAAATGGAGGGTCAACTGAAGCTTTCTTT. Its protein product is CASSLNGGSTEAFF.

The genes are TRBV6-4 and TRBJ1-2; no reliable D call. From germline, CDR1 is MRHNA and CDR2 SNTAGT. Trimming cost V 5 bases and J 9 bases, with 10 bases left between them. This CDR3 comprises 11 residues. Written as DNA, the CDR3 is TGTGCCAGCAGTTCTGGGCTGAGCTACACCTTC. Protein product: CASSSGLSYTF.

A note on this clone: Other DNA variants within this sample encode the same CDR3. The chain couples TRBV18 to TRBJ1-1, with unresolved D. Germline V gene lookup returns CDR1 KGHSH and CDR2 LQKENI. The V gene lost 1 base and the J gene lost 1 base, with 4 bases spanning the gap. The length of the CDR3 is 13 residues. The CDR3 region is CASSPRGNTEAFF. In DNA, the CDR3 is TGTGCCAGCTCACCACGAGGGAACACTGAAGCTTTCTTT.

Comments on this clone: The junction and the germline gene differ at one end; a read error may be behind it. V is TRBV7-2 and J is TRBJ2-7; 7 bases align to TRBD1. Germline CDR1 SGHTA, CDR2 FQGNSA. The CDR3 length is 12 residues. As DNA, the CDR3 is TGTGCCAGCAGCCTCCGACAGGGTTCCATCGACTTC. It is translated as CASSLRQGSIDF.

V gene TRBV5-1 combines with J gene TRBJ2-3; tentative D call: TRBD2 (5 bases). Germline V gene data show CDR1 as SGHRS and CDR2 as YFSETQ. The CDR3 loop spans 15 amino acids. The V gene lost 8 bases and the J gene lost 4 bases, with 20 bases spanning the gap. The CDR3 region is CASTITPGSSDTQYF. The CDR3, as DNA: TGCGCCAGTACCATAACGCCGGGGTCTTCAGATACGCAGTATTTT.

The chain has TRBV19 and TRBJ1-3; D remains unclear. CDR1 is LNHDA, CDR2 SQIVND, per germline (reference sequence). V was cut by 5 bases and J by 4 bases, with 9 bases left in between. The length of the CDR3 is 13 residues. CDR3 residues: CASSELAGNTIYF. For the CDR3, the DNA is TGTGCCAGTAGTGAACTTGCGGGAAACACCATATATTTT.

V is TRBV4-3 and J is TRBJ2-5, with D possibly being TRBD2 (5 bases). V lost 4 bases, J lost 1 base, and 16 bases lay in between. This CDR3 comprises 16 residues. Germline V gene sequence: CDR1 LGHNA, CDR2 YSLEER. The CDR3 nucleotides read TGCGCCAGCAGCCTACGACTACAAAATTTCCAAGAGACCCAGTACTTC. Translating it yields CASSLRLQNFQETQYF.

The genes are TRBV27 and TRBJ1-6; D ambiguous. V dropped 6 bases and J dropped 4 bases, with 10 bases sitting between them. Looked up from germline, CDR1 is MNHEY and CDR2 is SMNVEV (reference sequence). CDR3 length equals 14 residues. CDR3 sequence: CASSLRGYNSPLHF. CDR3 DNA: TGTGCCAGCAGCCTCAGAGGTTATAATTCACCCCTCCACTTT.

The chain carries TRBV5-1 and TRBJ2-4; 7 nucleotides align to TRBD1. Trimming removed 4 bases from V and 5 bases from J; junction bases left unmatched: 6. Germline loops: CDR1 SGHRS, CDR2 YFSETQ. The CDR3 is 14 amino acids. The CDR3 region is CASSPGQPQNIQYF. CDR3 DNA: TGCGCCAGCAGCCCGGGACAGCCTCAAAACATTCAGTACTTC.

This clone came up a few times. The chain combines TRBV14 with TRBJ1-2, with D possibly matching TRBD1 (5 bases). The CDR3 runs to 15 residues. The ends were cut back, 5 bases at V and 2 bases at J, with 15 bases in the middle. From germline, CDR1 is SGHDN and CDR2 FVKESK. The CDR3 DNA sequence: TGTGCCAGCAGCAGCGGGACGCGCGGAAACTATGGCTACACCTTC. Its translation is CASSSGTRGNYGYTF. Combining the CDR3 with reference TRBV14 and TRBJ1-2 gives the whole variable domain EAGVTQFPSHSVIEKGQTVTLRCDPISGHDNLYWYRRVMGKEIKFLLHFVKESKQDESGMPNNRFLAERTGGTYSTLKVQPAELEDSGVYFCASSSGTRGNYGYTFGSGTRLTVV.

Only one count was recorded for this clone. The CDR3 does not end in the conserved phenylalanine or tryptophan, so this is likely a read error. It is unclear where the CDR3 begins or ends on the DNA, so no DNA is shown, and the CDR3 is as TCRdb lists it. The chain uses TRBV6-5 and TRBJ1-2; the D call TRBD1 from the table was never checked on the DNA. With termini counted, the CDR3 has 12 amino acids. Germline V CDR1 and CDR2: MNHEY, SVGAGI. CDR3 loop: CASSYPPSDTLG.

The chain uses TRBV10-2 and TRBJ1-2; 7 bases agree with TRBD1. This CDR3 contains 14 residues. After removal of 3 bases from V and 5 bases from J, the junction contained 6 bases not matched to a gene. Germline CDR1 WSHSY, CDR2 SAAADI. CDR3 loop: CASSDRQGLYGYTF. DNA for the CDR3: TGCGCCAGCAGTGACCGACAGGGATTATATGGCTACACCTTC.

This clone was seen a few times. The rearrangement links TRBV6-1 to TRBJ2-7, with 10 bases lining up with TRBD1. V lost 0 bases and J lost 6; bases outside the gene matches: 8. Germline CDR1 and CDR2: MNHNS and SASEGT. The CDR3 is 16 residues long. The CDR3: CASSEAQTGGRGEQYF. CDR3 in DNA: TGTGCCAGCAGTGAAGCCCAGACAGGGGGCAGGGGCGAGCAGTACTTC.

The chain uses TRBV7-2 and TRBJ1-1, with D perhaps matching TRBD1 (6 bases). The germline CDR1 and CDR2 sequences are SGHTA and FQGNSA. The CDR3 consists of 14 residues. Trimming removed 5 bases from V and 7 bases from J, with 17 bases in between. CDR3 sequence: CASSPTGGWVEAFF. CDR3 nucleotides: TGTGCCAGCAGCCCGACGGGGGGCTGGGTTGAAGCTTTCTTT.

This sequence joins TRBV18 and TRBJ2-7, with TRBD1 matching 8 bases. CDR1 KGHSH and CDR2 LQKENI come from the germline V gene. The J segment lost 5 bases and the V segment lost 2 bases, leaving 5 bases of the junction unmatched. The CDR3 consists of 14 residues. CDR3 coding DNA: TGTGCCAGCTCACCAGAACCAGGGGGCAACGAGCAGTACTTC. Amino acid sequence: CASSPEPGGNEQYF.

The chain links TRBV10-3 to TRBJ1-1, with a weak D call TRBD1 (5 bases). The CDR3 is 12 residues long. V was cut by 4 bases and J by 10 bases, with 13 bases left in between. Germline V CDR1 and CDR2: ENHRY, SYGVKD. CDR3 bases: TGTGCCATCAGTGGGGCCTCCCAGGGAGCTTTCTTT. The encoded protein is CAISGASQGAFF.